These 30 T cell receptor beta chains originate from one sample sequenced in a study of a mutant IDH1 vaccine in newly diagnosed glioma. Time point specified: baseline, week 1 (first vaccination visit). Treatment indicated: pre-vaccination baseline after standard-of-care therapy. Using immunoSEQ multiplex PCR, the repertoire was profiled, and TCRdb retains in-frame clones only, with some absent. Of 20,000 to 25,000 clones in the sample, approximately 93% were seen once. The source material was PBMCs, sampled from a glioma patient treated with radiotherapy, temozolomide or both. All receptors derive from a man between 35 and 55 years old with glioma.

This chain uses TRBV7-7 with TRBJ2-5; 12 positions match TRBD1. J lost 7 bases, V lost 5 bases, and 8 bases had no gene match. This CDR3 spans 15 amino acids. Per the germline V gene, CDR1 is SSHAT and CDR2 is FNYEAQ (reference sequence). The CDR3 DNA reads as TGTGCCAGCAGCCCGGGGACAGGGGGCCGGGGGACCCAGTACTTC. This codes for CASSPGTGGRGTQYF. The variable domain in full, completed from reference TRBV7-7 and TRBJ2-5, reads GAGVSQSPRYKVTKRGQDVTLRCDPISSHATLYWYQQALGQGPEFLTYFNYEAQPDKSGLPSDRFSAERPEGSISTLTIQRTEQRDSAMYRCASSPGTGGRGTQYFGPGTRLLVL.

The J gene is TRBJ1-1, the V gene TRBV7-9; D gene ambiguous. With 1 base removed from V and 3 bases from J, the gap between germline ends came to 9 bases. Germline V lookup: CDR1 SEHNR, CDR2 FQNEAQ (reference sequence). This CDR3 is 14 amino acids long. The CDR3 DNA reads TGTGCCAGCAGCTTAGTGGGCCAGGACACTGAAGCTTTCTTT. The encoded protein is CASSLVGQDTEAFF.

This clone was observed once. The chain uses TRBV4-2 and TRBJ1-2, with D possibly TRBD1 on 6 matching bases. V was trimmed by 1 base and J by 7 bases, leaving 19 bases between them. Germline V gene data show CDR1 as LGHNA and CDR2 as YNFKEQ. The CDR3 has 16 residues. CDR3 sequence (DNA): TGTGCCAGCAGCCAAGGTGGGGGGGCGGATGTTGCTGGCTACACCTTC. The encoded protein is CASSQGGGADVAGYTF.

This rearrangement joins TRBV6-1 to TRBJ1-5, with D perhaps TRBD1 (5 bases). CDR1 is MNHNS, CDR2 SASEGT, per germline. The CDR3 runs to 16 residues. Trimming took off 4 bases at V and 3 bases at J, with 16 bases between the two ends. For the CDR3, the DNA is TGTGCCAGCAGTGCCCCTCAGGGTTGGGTCAATCAGCCCCAGCATTTT. It specifies CASSAPQGWVNQPQHF.

The rearrangement uses TRBV4-3 and TRBJ2-2; D is perhaps TRBD1 (6 bases). The V end was cut by 3 bases, the J end by 2 bases, with 13 bases between. The length of the CDR3 is 16 residues. From germline, CDR1 is LGHNA and CDR2 YSLEER. CDR3 amino acids: CASSQEGGRNTGELFF. In nucleotides, the CDR3 is TGCGCCAGCAGCCAGGAAGGGGGTCGAAACACCGGGGAGCTGTTTTTT.

The gene calls are TRBV11-2 and TRBJ2-7; D gene unclear. Trimming pared 1 base from V and 6 bases from J, leaving 4 bases between. CDR3 length: 11 amino acids. Germline V gene data show CDR1 as SGHAT and CDR2 as FQNNGV. The chain's CDR3 is CASSLVFEQYF. CDR3 coding DNA: TGTGCCAGCAGCTTAGTTTTCGAGCAGTACTTC. The complete variable domain, with remaining parts taken from reference TRBV11-2 and TRBJ2-7, reads EAGVAQSPRYKIIEKRQSVAFWCNPISGHATLYWYQQILGQGPKLLIQFQNNGVVDDSQLPKDRFSAERLKGVDSTLKIQPAKLEDSAVYLCASSLVFEQYFGPGTRLTVT.

The chain uses TRBV7-6 and TRBJ2-7; D not resolved. CDR1 and CDR2 (germline): SGHVS, FNYEAQ. The CDR3 totals 16 residues. V shed 5 bases and J shed 2 bases, with 19 bases lying between them. The CDR3 protein is CASSAITGLSPYEQYF. CDR3 in DNA: TGTGCCAGCAGCGCCATAACGGGCCTGAGCCCCTACGAGCAGTACTTC.

V gene TRBV27 combines with J gene TRBJ1-3; D is uncertain. The V gene's germline CDR1 is MNHEY and CDR2 SMNVEV (reference sequence). V was shortened by 6 bases and J by 10 bases, with 16 bases between the two germline ends. The CDR3 contains 13 residues. The CDR3 protein is CASSYDPRNTIYF. The CDR3 region has the DNA TGTGCCAGCAGCTACGACCCGCGTAATACCATATATTTT.

This clone ranks as medium-sized (0.01 to 0.1%). The CDR3 DNA sequence: TGTGCCTGTTTCTATGAAAAACTGTTTTTT. As protein: CACFYEKLFF. V usage is TRBV30 and J usage is TRBJ1-4, with no clear D. V was clipped by 6 bases and J by 6 bases, with 5 bases between them. The CDR3 is made up of 10 amino acids. Per germline, CDR1 GTSNPN and CDR2 SVGIG (reference sequence).

The chain employs TRBV7-8 and TRBJ1-5; 7 bases agree with TRBD1. Germline CDR1 reads SGHVS; CDR2 reads FQNEAQ. The ends lost 3 bases at V and 0 bases at J; junction bases unmatched: 11. The CDR3 consists of 18 residues. CDR3 amino acids: CASSLDPRQGNSNQPQHF. DNA for the CDR3: TGTGCCAGCAGCTTGGACCCTCGACAGGGAAATAGCAATCAGCCCCAGCATTTT. The full variable domain, rest sourced from reference TRBV7-8 and TRBJ1-5, is GAGVSQSPRYKVAKRGQDVALRCDPISGHVSLFWYQQALGQGPEFLTYFQNEAQLDKSGLPSDRFFAERPEGSVSTLKIQRTQQEDSAVYLCASSLDPRQGNSNQPQHFGDGTRLSIL.

This chain's CDR3 is CASRTSGGTDTQYF. CDR3 nucleotide sequence: TGTGCCAGCAGGACTAGCGGGGGTACAGATACGCAGTATTTT. The chain combines TRBV7-9 with TRBJ2-3; 12 bases align to TRBD2. Unmatched junction bases numbered 1, after V lost 6 bases and J lost 3 bases. Per the germline V gene, CDR1 is SEHNR and CDR2 is FQNEAQ (reference sequence). The CDR3 totals 14 residues.

The chain recombines TRBV9 with TRBJ2-1, with 11 bases matching TRBD2. The CDR3 has 15 residues. Germline V gives CDR1 SGDLS, CDR2 YYNGEE. The V and J ends lost 0 bases and 7 bases, in that order; junction bases with no gene match: 3. CDR3 sequence (DNA): TGTGCCAGCAGCGTAGTCGCTAGCGGGGGGAATGAGCAGTTCTTC. Amino acid sequence: CASSVVASGGNEQFF.

This chain joins TRBV5-1 and TRBJ2-5; 12 bases line up with TRBD2. Germline values: CDR1 SGHRS, CDR2 YFSETQ. After removal of 4 bases from V and 5 bases from J, the junction contained 3 bases not matched to a gene. The CDR3 sequence is 14 residues long. This CDR3 reads CASSTTSGSETQYF. The CDR3 DNA is TGCGCCAGCAGCACGACTAGCGGGAGTGAGACCCAGTACTTC.

The gene calls are TRBV28 and TRBJ1-6, with D hard to call. V was clipped by 6 bases and J by 4 bases, with 7 bases between them. Looked up from germline, CDR1 is MDHEN and CDR2 is SYDVKM. The CDR3 is made up of 13 amino acids. This CDR3 reads CASSRLYNSPLHF. CDR3 coding DNA: TGTGCCAGCAGCCGATTATATAATTCACCCCTCCACTTT.

The chain joins TRBV11-2 to TRBJ1-2; a possible D gene is TRBD1 (5 bases). This CDR3 has 14 amino acids. Trimming took 6 bases from V and 4 from J, leaving 15 bases between them. CDR1 SGHAT and CDR2 FQNNGV come from the germline V gene. The CDR3 DNA reads as TGTGCCAGCAGTTTGACGGGGCGAGTCTATGGCTACACCTTC. The encoded protein is CASSLTGRVYGYTF.

The chain employs TRBV7-2 and TRBJ2-7, with 8 positions matching TRBD2. The CDR3 length is 16 residues. V was pared by 2 bases and J by 1 base, with 7 bases of the junction left unmatched. The germline V gene encodes CDR1 SGHTA and CDR2 FQGNSA. The CDR3 nucleotides are TGTGCCAGCAGCTTATCCCGCGGGGGGAGGTCCTACGAGCAGTACTTC. This encodes CASSLSRGGRSYEQYF.

The J gene is TRBJ2-7, the V gene TRBV27; D may be TRBD2 (6 bases). The V end was cut by 6 bases, the J end by 5 bases, with 23 bases between. There are 16 residues in the CDR3. Germline CDR1 is MNHEY and CDR2 is SMNVEV (reference sequence). The CDR3 loop is CASSPSAGEESHEQYF. The CDR3, as DNA: TGTGCCAGCAGCCCCTCGGCCGGGGAGGAATCCCACGAGCAGTACTTC.

The chain couples TRBV29-1 to TRBJ2-1, with D possibly matching TRBD2 (6 bases). This CDR3 spans 12 amino acids. Trimming removed 4 bases at V and 8 bases at J, with 12 bases between. Germline lookup yields CDR1 SQVTM and CDR2 ANQGSEA. The CDR3 loop is CSVGRARDEQFF. The CDR3 bases are TGCAGCGTTGGGAGGGCCAGAGATGAGCAGTTCTTC.

The chain joins TRBV30 to TRBJ1-5; tentative D call: TRBD1 (6 bases). The V gene lost 3 bases and the J gene lost 3 bases, with 9 bases spanning the gap. CDR1 and CDR2 from the germline V gene are GTSNPN and SVGIG (reference sequence). The CDR3 contains 13 residues. The CDR3 nucleotides are TGTGCCTGGAGACAGGGAGACAATCAGCCCCAGCATTTT. This codes for CAWRQGDNQPQHF.

This clone was counted once. This chain uses TRBV29-1 with TRBJ2-7; D is perhaps TRBD2 (6 bases). V was shortened by 7 bases and J by 7 bases, with 17 bases between the two germline ends. Germline CDR1 reads SQVTM; CDR2 reads ANQGSEA. This CDR3 has 12 residues. This chain's CDR3 is CSGGDSRVEQYF. DNA of the CDR3: TGCAGCGGAGGGGACTCACGGGTAGAGCAGTACTTC.

The sample holds one count of this clone. The chain employs TRBV30 and TRBJ2-2; a weak D match, TRBD2 (6 bases). Germline assignment: CDR1 GTSNPN and CDR2 SVGIG (reference sequence). Trimming shortened V by 3 bases and J by 1 base, and 15 bases separated the two germline ends. CDR3 length equals 16 residues. The CDR3: CAWRPHGGLNTGELFF. The CDR3 coding sequence is TGTGCCTGGAGACCACACGGGGGATTGAACACCGGGGAGCTGTTTTTT. Full variable domain (missing parts from reference TRBV30 and TRBJ2-2): SQTIHQWPATLVQPVGSPLSLECTVEGTSNPNLYWYRQAAGRGLQLLFYSVGIGQISSEVPQNLSASRPQDRQFILSSKKLLLSDSGFYLCAWRPHGGLNTGELFFGEGSRLTVL.

The chain couples TRBV6-4 to TRBJ1-2, with no clear D. Germline-derived CDR1 and CDR2 are MRHNA and SNTAGT. The CDR3 covers 11 residues. V was clipped by 3 bases and J by 8 bases, with 7 bases between them. CDR3 amino acids: CASSDGIGYTF. The CDR3 nucleotides are TGTGCCAGCAGTGATGGAATCGGCTACACCTTC.

This clone has a single count. The chain links TRBV6-5 to TRBJ2-7; no reliable D call. The ends were cut back, 6 bases at V and 0 bases at J, with 12 bases in the middle. Germline V CDR1 and CDR2: MNHEY, SVGAGI. The CDR3 contains 14 residues. DNA for the CDR3: TGTGCCAGCAGCCCTAACGTCGTCTCCTACGAGCAGTACTTC. Its protein product is CASSPNVVSYEQYF.

The V call is TRBV4-1, the J call TRBJ1-2; 10 bases fit TRBD1. The germline V gene encodes CDR1 MGHRA and CDR2 YSYEKL. CDR3 size: 17 residues. The V and J ends lost 0 bases and 6 bases, in that order; junction bases with no gene match: 10. The CDR3 region has the DNA TGCGCCAGCAGCCAAGATGTGGGGACAGGGGCTGGCGATGGCTACACCTTC. Its translation is CASSQDVGTGAGDGYTF.

This chain uses TRBV5-1 with TRBJ1-1, with 7 bases matching TRBD1. The CDR3 runs to 15 residues. The germline V gene encodes CDR1 SGHRS and CDR2 YFSETQ. Trimming at V came to 4 bases and at J to 0 bases, leaving 6 bases not matched to a gene. In DNA, the CDR3 is TGCGCCAGCAGCAGAGAGACAGGGATGAACACTGAAGCTTTCTTT. As protein: CASSRETGMNTEAFF.

The J gene is TRBJ1-2, the V gene TRBV9; the D is unclear. The CDR3 has 11 residues. In germline, CDR1 is SGDLS, CDR2 YYNGEE. V was pared by 2 bases and J by 8 bases, with 7 bases between. This CDR3 is CASSVLGGYTF. The CDR3 DNA follows: TGTGCCAGCAGCGTTCTGGGGGGCTACACCTTC.

The CDR3 loop reads CASSRSTWGALGYTF. The CDR3 DNA sequence: TGTGCCAGCAGTCGGTCGACGTGGGGGGCCCTTGGCTACACCTTC. This rearrangement joins TRBV6-5 to TRBJ1-2, with D possibly being TRBD1 (6 bases). CDR3 length equals 15 residues. Trimming took 5 bases from V and 7 from J, leaving 20 bases between them. Germline values: CDR1 MNHEY, CDR2 SVGAGI.

This chain connects TRBV4-2 to TRBJ2-7, with D perhaps TRBD1 or TRBD2 (5 bases each). The CDR3 runs 16 residues. Germline values: CDR1 LGHNA, CDR2 YNFKEQ. V was pared by 1 base and J by 1 base, with 14 bases between. CDR3 loop: CASSQAGTLPSYEQYF. CDR3 coding DNA: TGTGCCAGCAGCCAAGCGGGGACGTTGCCATCCTACGAGCAGTACTTC.

DNA for the CDR3: TGCAGTGCTTCAAACAGGGGCGAGCAGTACTTC. Its translation is CSASNRGEQYF. The J gene is TRBJ2-7, the V gene TRBV20-1; TRBD1 aligns across 7 bases. The V and J ends lost 5 bases and 6 bases, in that order; junction bases with no gene match: 4. This CDR3 spans 11 amino acids. Germline V gene lookup returns CDR1 DFQATT and CDR2 SNEGSKA (reference sequence).

This clone was recorded a few times. This rearrangement joins TRBV5-1 to TRBJ2-3; possible D gene TRBD2, 5 bases. The germline V gene has CDR1 SGHRS and CDR2 YFSETQ. The CDR3 loop spans 14 amino acids. The germline V and J ends were trimmed by 0 bases and 4 bases, with 9 bases remaining between them. The CDR3 here is CASSLEGVADTQYF. CDR3 DNA sequence: TGCGCCAGCAGCTTGGAGGGAGTGGCAGATACGCAGTATTTT.